This TCR beta chain was recovered during a study of blood T cell repertoires in COVID-19. Recruits, aged roughly 18 to 95 years, lived in 20 to 30 US areas. Categorization into cohorts depended on clinical history that participants reported. Authors' analysis steps: Reference gene primer amplification in the assay estimated nucleated cell counts. Repertoires were generated with immunoSEQ multiplex PCR, while TCRdb's copy carries only in-frame clones and drops some. Clone size and V and J calls were adopted from that table, with D and trimming inferred from the DNA. The repertoire holds about 210,000 clones, with 81% as singletons. The TCR sequence derives from a woman aged 50 to 60 with acute COVID-19. What was sequenced was PBMCs or T cells enriched from blood (not recorded which).

The CDR3 DNA follows: TGTGCCAGCAGCTTGGGCCAGGGGAACTACGAGCAGTACTTC. Its translation: CASSLGQGNYEQYF. This sequence joins TRBV5-4 and TRBJ2-7; D is possibly TRBD1 (6 bases). The CDR3 has 14 residues. V was pared by 0 bases and J by 3 bases, with 10 bases between. The V gene's germline CDR1 is SGHNT and CDR2 YYREEE (reference sequence).